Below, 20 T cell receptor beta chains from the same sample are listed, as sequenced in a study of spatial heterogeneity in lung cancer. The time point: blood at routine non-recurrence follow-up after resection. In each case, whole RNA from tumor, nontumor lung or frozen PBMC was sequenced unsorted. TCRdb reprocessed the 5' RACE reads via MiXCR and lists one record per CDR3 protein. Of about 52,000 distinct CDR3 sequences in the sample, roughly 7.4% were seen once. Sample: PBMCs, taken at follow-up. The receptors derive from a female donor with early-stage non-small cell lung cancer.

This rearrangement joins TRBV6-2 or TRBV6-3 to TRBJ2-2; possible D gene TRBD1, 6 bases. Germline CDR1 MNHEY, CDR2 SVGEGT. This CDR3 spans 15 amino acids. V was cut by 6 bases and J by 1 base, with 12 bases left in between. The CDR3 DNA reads TGTGCCAGCAGCCGGACAGAGGTGAACACCGGGGAGCTGTTTTTT. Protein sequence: CASSRTEVNTGELFF.

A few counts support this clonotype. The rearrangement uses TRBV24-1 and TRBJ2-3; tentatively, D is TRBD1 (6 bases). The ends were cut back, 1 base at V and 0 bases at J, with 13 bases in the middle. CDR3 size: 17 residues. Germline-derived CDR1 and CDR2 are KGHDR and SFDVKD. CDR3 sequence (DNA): TGTGCCACCAGTGATTTCATGAGGGGGAGCAGCACAGATACGCAGTATTTT. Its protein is CATSDFMRGSSTDTQYF.

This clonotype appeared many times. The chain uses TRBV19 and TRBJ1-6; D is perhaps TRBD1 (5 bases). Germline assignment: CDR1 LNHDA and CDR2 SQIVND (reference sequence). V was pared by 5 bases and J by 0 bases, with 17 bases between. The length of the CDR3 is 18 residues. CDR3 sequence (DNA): TGTGCCAGTAGTCCCGGGGACGGCCAGTACTCCTATAATTCACCCCTCCACTTT. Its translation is CASSPGDGQYSYNSPLHF.

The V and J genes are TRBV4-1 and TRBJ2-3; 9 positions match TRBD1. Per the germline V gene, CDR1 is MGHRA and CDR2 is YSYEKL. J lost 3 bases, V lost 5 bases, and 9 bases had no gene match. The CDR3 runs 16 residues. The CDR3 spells CASSARDRDVTDTQYF. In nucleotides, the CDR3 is TGCGCCAGCAGCGCCCGGGACAGGGACGTGACAGATACGCAGTATTTT.

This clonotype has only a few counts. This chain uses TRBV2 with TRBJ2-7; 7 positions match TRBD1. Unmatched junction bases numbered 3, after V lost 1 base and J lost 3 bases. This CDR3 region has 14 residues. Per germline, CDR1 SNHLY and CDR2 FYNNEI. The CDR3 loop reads CASSEEAGGYEQYF. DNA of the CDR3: TGTGCCAGCAGTGAAGAAGCAGGGGGCTACGAGCAGTACTTC.

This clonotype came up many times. CDR3 coding DNA: TGCGCCAGCAGCTTGCCGAAGGCGACTGAAGCTTTCTTT. This gives the protein CASSLPKATEAFF. This chain links TRBV5-1 with TRBJ1-1, with D unclear. This CDR3 comprises 13 residues. The germline gives CDR1 SGHRS, CDR2 YFSETQ. V was trimmed by 1 base and J by 5 bases, leaving 9 bases between them.

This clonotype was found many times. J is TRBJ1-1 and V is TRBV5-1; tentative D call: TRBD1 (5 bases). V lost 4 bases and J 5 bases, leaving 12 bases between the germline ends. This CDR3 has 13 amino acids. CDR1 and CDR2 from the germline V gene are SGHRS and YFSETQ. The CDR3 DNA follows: TGCGCCAGCAGCCCCTTGGGGGTGACTGAAGCTTTCTTT. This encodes CASSPLGVTEAFF.

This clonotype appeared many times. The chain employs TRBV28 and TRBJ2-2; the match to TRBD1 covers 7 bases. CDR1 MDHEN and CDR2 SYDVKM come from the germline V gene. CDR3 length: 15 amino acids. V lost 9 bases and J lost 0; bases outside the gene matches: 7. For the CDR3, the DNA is TGTGCCAGTCGACCGGGACAGACGAACACCGGGGAGCTGTTTTTT. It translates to CASRPGQTNTGELFF.

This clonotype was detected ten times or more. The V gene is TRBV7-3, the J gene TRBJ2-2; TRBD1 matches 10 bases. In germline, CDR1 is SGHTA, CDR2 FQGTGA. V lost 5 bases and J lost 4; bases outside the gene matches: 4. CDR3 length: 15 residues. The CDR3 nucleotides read TGTGCCAGCAGCCTGGGACAGGGGCTCACCGGGGAGCTGTTTTTT. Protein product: CASSLGQGLTGELFF.

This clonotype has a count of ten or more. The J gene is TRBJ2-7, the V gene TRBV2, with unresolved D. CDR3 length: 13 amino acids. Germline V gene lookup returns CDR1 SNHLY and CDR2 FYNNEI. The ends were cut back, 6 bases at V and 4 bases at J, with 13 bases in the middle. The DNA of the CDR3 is TGTGCCAGCAGGGACCTCGTCGCATACGAGCAGTACTTC. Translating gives CASRDLVAYEQYF.

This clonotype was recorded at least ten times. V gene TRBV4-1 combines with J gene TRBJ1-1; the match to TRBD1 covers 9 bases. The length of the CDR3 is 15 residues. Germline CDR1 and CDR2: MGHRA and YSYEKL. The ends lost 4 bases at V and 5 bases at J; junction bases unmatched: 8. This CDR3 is CASSRQGQGETEAFF. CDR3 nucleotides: TGCGCCAGCAGCCGCCAGGGACAGGGCGAAACTGAAGCTTTCTTT.

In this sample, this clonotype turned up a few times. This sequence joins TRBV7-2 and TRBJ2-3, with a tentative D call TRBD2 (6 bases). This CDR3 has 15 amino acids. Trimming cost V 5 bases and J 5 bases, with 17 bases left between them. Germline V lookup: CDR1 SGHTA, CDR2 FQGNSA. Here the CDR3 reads CASSGRSGPGDTQYF. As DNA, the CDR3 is TGTGCCAGCAGCGGGAGGTCGGGGCCCGGAGATACGCAGTATTTT.

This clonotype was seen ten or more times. CDR3 in DNA: TGTGCCAGCAGCTTAGAGTTAATTGTCACCTCGAACACCGGGGAGCTGTTTTTT. Encoded protein: CASSLELIVTSNTGELFF. The chain couples TRBV7-9 to TRBJ2-2; no clear D gene. The CDR3 is 18 residues long. V lost 1 base and J 0 bases, leaving 15 bases between the germline ends. Germline CDR1 reads SEHNR; CDR2 reads FQNEAQ (reference sequence).

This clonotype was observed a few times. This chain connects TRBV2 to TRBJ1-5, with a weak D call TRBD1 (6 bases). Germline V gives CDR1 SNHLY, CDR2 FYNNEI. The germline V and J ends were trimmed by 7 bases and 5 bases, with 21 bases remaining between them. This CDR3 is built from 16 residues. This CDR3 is CASKSAQGAMDQPQHF. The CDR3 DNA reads TGTGCCAGCAAATCCGCACAGGGAGCGATGGATCAGCCCCAGCATTTT.

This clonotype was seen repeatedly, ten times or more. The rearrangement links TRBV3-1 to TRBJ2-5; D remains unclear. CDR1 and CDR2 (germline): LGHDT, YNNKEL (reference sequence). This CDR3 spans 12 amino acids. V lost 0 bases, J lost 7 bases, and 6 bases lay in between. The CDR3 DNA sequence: TGTGCCAGCAGCCAAGAACGAGCGACCCAGTACTTC. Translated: CASSQERATQYF.

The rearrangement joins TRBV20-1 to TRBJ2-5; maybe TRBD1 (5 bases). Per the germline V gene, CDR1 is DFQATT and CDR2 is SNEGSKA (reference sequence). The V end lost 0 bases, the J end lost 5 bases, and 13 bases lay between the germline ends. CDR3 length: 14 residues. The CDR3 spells CSARDPRRVETQYF. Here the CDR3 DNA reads TGCAGTGCTAGAGACCCCCGCAGGGTTGAGACCCAGTACTTC.

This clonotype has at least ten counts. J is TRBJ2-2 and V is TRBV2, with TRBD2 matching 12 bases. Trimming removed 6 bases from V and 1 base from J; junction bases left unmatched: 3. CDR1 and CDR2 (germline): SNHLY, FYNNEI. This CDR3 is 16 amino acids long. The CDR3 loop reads CASRPGLAGNTGELFF. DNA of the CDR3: TGTGCCAGCAGGCCGGGACTAGCGGGGAACACCGGGGAGCTGTTTTTT.

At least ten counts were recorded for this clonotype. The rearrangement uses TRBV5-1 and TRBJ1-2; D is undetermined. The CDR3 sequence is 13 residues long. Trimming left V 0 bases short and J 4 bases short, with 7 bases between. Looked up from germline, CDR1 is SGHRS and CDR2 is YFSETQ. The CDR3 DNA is TGCGCCAGCAGCTTGGAACATCTCTATGGCTACACCTTC. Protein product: CASSLEHLYGYTF.

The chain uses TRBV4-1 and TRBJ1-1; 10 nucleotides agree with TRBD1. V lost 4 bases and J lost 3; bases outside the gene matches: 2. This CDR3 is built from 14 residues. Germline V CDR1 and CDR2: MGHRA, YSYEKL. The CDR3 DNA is TGCGCCAGCAGCCGAGGACAGGGGGACACTGAAGCTTTCTTT. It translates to CASSRGQGDTEAFF.

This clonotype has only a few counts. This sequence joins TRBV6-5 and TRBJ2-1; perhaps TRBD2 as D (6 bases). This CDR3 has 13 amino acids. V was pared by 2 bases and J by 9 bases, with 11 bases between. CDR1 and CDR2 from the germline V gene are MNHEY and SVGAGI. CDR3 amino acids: CASSYGGVREQFF. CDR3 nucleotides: TGTGCCAGCAGTTACGGAGGGGTTCGTGAGCAGTTCTTC.